Presented here are 21 T cell receptor beta chains from one specimen sequenced in a study of blood T cell repertoires in COVID-19. Here immunoSEQ multiplex PCR was the method, and the copy in TCRdb shows in-frame clones only, minus some. The sample contains fewer than 600,000 clones, roughly nine tenths of which appear only once. The sequenced material came from peripheral blood. The receptors here all came from a man younger than 35 with COVID-19, enrolled during active disease.

This sequence joins TRBV6-1 and TRBJ2-2; 8 bases are shared with TRBD2. The CDR3 covers 18 residues. With 2 bases clipped from V and 6 bases from J, the junction kept 14 bases outside the gene matches. Looked up from germline, CDR1 is MNHNS and CDR2 is SASEGT. CDR3: CASSESGGRAGVSGELFF. DNA of the CDR3: TGTGCCAGCAGTGAAAGTGGGGGGAGAGCGGGAGTGTCCGGGGAGCTGTTTTTT.

V usage is TRBV2 and J usage is TRBJ2-1; a weak D match, TRBD2 (6 bases). Germline V CDR1 and CDR2: SNHLY, FYNNEI. Trimming removed 8 bases from V and 10 bases from J, with 18 bases in between. CDR3 size: 13 residues. This CDR3 is CASGRDLSWEQFF. The CDR3 DNA follows: TGTGCCAGCGGGCGGGACCTCTCATGGGAGCAGTTCTTC.

The chain recombines TRBV2 with TRBJ2-5; 9 bases fit TRBD1. This CDR3 region has 15 residues. V was pared by 5 bases and J by 4 bases, with 8 bases of the junction left unmatched. CDR1 is SNHLY, CDR2 FYNNEI, per germline. The CDR3: CASSRYRGQGETQYF. The CDR3 DNA reads as TGTGCCAGCAGTCGGTACAGGGGGCAGGGAGAGACCCAGTACTTC.

The chain links TRBV12-5 to TRBJ1-5; D unresolved. The CDR3 extends over 14 amino acids. Trimming shortened V by 5 bases and J by 4 bases, and 12 bases separated the two germline ends. The germline gives CDR1 LGHNT, CDR2 FRNRAP. Written as DNA, the CDR3 is TGTGCTAGTGGTCGAGGGTCGGGTAATCAGCCCCAGCATTTT. Amino acids: CASGRGSGNQPQHF.

The CDR3 DNA is TGTGCCACCAAACCCACGGGAGGATACGAGCAGTACTTC. Translated: CATKPTGGYEQYF. V and J are TRBV24-1 and TRBJ2-7; 7 bases match TRBD2. Trimming took 8 bases from V and 4 from J; bases not matched to a gene: 7. Germline V gene data show CDR1 as KGHDR and CDR2 as SFDVKD. The CDR3 is 13 residues long.

The V call is TRBV18, the J call TRBJ2-7; 7 bases are a match to TRBD1. The V gene's germline CDR1 is KGHSH and CDR2 LQKENI. This CDR3 contains 13 residues. The V segment lost 4 bases and the J segment 2 bases; nucleotides outside the gene matches: 2. The CDR3: CASSRQGTYEQYF. CDR3 in DNA: TGTGCCAGCTCACGACAGGGAACCTACGAGCAGTACTTC.

J is TRBJ1-2 and V is TRBV19; 9 bases map to TRBD1. J was trimmed by 3 bases and V by 5 bases; bases with no gene match: 10. The CDR3 runs to 16 residues. Germline V gene data show CDR1 as LNHDA and CDR2 as SQIVND (reference sequence). The CDR3 nucleotides read TGTGCCAGTAGTCCTCCGGGACAGGGCGGCGACTATGGCTACACCTTC. It yields the protein CASSPPGQGGDYGYTF.

This chain uses TRBV19 with TRBJ1-4, with D possibly matching TRBD1 (5 bases). Per the germline V gene, CDR1 is LNHDA and CDR2 is SQIVND (reference sequence). The CDR3 sequence is 13 residues long. V was shortened by 3 bases and J by 7 bases, with 9 bases between the two germline ends. DNA of the CDR3: TGTGCCAGTAGTATTGCGGGGGGTGAAAAACTGTTTTTT. Translating gives CASSIAGGEKLFF.

The rearrangement links TRBV2 to TRBJ2-3, with 10 positions matching TRBD2. There are 15 residues in the CDR3. CDR1 SNHLY and CDR2 FYNNEI come from the germline V gene. Trimming at V came to 3 bases and at J to 3 bases, leaving 3 bases not matched to a gene. In nucleotides, the CDR3 is TGTGCCAGCAGTGAGGAGCGGGGGGGTACAGATACGCAGTATTTT. Its protein product is CASSEERGGTDTQYF.

A note on this clone: Other DNA sequences in the sample encode the same CDR3. This rearrangement joins TRBV5-1 to TRBJ2-5; TRBD2 might be the D (6 bases). The CDR3 spans 13 residues. Between the trimmed V and J ends, which lost 5 bases and 5 bases, there was a span of 13 bases. CDR1 and CDR2 from the germline V gene are SGHRS and YFSETQ. The CDR3 loop reads CASSTGGRETQYF. The CDR3 region has the DNA TGCGCCAGCAGTACCGGGGGACGGGAGACCCAGTACTTC.

The CDR3 DNA is TGTGCCAGCAGCCAGGGACTAGCGGGGGGTGCCGGGGAGCTGTTTTTT. Protein: CASSQGLAGGAGELFF. The chain carries TRBV5-4 and TRBJ2-2; TRBD2 agrees at 15 bases. The V segment lost 4 bases and the J segment 6 bases; nucleotides outside the gene matches: 4. The germline gives CDR1 SGHNT, CDR2 YYREEE (reference sequence). The CDR3 contains 16 residues.

The V gene is TRBV6-5, the J gene TRBJ1-1, with D possibly matching TRBD1 (5 bases). Germline assignment: CDR1 MNHEY and CDR2 SVGAGI. Deletions cut 2 bases from V and 4 bases from J, with 14 bases between. The CDR3 extends over 15 amino acids. The CDR3 region is CASSYLKGRTTEAFF. The CDR3 nucleotides read TGTGCCAGCAGTTACCTGAAGGGGAGGACCACTGAAGCTTTCTTT.

The V and J genes are TRBV10-2 and TRBJ2-2; 9 bases map to TRBD2. This CDR3 region has 18 residues. The germline V gene encodes CDR1 WSHSY and CDR2 SAAADI. V trimming: 1 base; J trimming: 0 bases; junction bases outside the gene matches: 6. This CDR3 is CASSEWLAGNANTGELFF. In DNA form, the CDR3 reads TGCGCCAGCAGTGAGTGGCTAGCGGGGAACGCGAACACCGGGGAGCTGTTTTTT.

The rearrangement links TRBV6-1 to TRBJ2-1; 7 positions agree with TRBD1. V was clipped by 1 base and J by 0 bases; unmatched bases: 3. The CDR3 has 16 residues. Germline assignment: CDR1 MNHNS and CDR2 SASEGT. The chain's CDR3 is CASSEGDRVSYNEQFF. The CDR3, as DNA: TGTGCCAGCAGTGAAGGTGACAGGGTCTCCTACAATGAGCAGTTCTTC.

The V call is TRBV7-3, the J call TRBJ2-3; the D gene is possibly TRBD2 (6 bases). The germline V and J ends were trimmed by 1 base and 3 bases, with 17 bases remaining between them. The length of the CDR3 is 17 residues. CDR1 is SGHTA, CDR2 FQGTGA, per germline. The CDR3 region is CASSLKTMGGSTDTQYF. The CDR3 nucleotides read TGTGCCAGCAGCTTAAAGACGATGGGAGGTTCTACAGATACGCAGTATTTT.

This rearrangement joins TRBV10-1 to TRBJ1-1; TRBD1 matches at 7 bases. The CDR3 runs 11 residues. Per germline, CDR1 WNHNN and CDR2 SYGVQD (reference sequence). With V trimmed by 9 bases and J by 5 bases, 3 bases remained unmatched. The CDR3 coding sequence is TGCGCCAGGCTGGGACAGACTGAAGCTTTCTTT. Protein sequence: CARLGQTEAFF.

The chain has TRBV19 and TRBJ2-6, with D perhaps TRBD1 (6 bases). This CDR3 has 17 residues. Germline V gene lookup returns CDR1 LNHDA and CDR2 SQIVND (reference sequence). V was cut by 5 bases and J by 1 base, with 15 bases left in between. The CDR3 DNA follows: TGTGCCAGTAGTCAAGTACAGGGCTTATCTGGGGCCAACGTCCTGACTTTC. This encodes CASSQVQGLSGANVLTF.

The chain carries TRBV4-2 and TRBJ2-5; TRBD2 agrees at 7 bases. Trimming took 2 bases from V and 10 from J; bases not matched to a gene: 4. Germline lookup yields CDR1 LGHNA and CDR2 YNFKEQ. The CDR3 is made up of 12 amino acids. The CDR3 nucleotides are TGTGCCAGCAGCCAACATGGGGGGGACCAGTACTTC. Amino acids: CASSQHGGDQYF.

The chain carries TRBV5-4 and TRBJ2-1; tentatively, D is TRBD1 (5 bases). V lost 1 base to trimming and J lost 2 bases, with 13 bases between them. Germline loops: CDR1 SGHNT, CDR2 YYREEE (reference sequence). This CDR3 is 16 amino acids long. CDR3 in amino acids: CASSLWGQGAYNEQFF. The CDR3, as DNA: TGTGCCAGCAGCTTGTGGGGTCAGGGTGCCTACAATGAGCAGTTCTTC.

The rearrangement uses TRBV2 and TRBJ2-1; 9 nucleotides agree with TRBD2. There are 15 residues in the CDR3. CDR1 is SNHLY, CDR2 FYNNEI, per germline. Trimming took 2 bases from V and 3 from J; bases not matched to a gene: 2. This chain's CDR3 is CASSEIAGVYNEQFF. In nucleotides, the CDR3 is TGTGCCAGCAGTGAAATAGCGGGGGTCTACAATGAGCAGTTCTTC.

This chain links TRBV19 with TRBJ1-4; TRBD1 might be the D (5 bases). Per the germline V gene, CDR1 is LNHDA and CDR2 is SQIVND (reference sequence). Between the trimmed V and J ends, which lost 4 bases and 4 bases, there was a span of 16 bases. This CDR3 is 16 amino acids long. DNA for the CDR3: TGTGCCAGTAGTAATGAGCAGGGCGCACGTAATGAAAAACTGTTTTTT. It translates to CASSNEQGARNEKLFF.